The 25 T cell receptor beta chains listed next were all sequenced from one sample in a study of radiotherapy plus CTLA-4 blockade in lung cancer. Some clones are missing from TCRdb's copy, which holds only in-frame ones; the method was immunoSEQ multiplex PCR. The sample consists of about 90,000 clones, about 83% of them appearing once. The sample consisted of peripheral blood, taken from a patient treated with radiotherapy plus ipilimumab. The receptor set was obtained from a human donor with non-small cell lung cancer that progressed on radiotherapy plus ipilimumab.

This chain joins TRBV7-6 and TRBJ2-7; 8 bases are shared with TRBD2. Losses at the gene ends were 4 bases for V and 3 bases for J; bases not matched to a gene: 8. The CDR3 covers 15 residues. Germline V CDR1 and CDR2: SGHVS, FNYEAQ. CDR3: CASSSGPSGYYEQYF. The CDR3 nucleotides are TGTGCCAGCAGCTCGGGCCCTAGCGGGTACTACGAGCAGTACTTC. Full variable domain (outside the CDR3, taken from reference TRBV7-6 and TRBJ2-7): GAGVSQSPRYKVTKRGQDVALRCDPISGHVSLYWYRQALGQGPEFLTYFNYEAQQDKSGLPNDRFSAERPEGSISTLTIQRTEQRDSAMYRCASSSGPSGYYEQYFGPGTRLTVT.

The chain couples TRBV27 to TRBJ2-3; D gene unclear. The CDR3 has 17 residues. V gave up 6 bases and J gave up 5 bases, with 24 bases separating them. CDR1 is MNHEY, CDR2 SMNVEV, per germline (reference sequence). CDR3 sequence: CASRSRALLLLGDTQYF. CDR3 nucleotide sequence: TGTGCCAGCAGAAGCCGAGCCCTCTTGCTATTGGGAGATACGCAGTATTTT.

The V and J genes are TRBV29-1 and TRBJ1-1; D remains unclear. The CDR3 covers 13 residues. The germline V gene encodes CDR1 SQVTM and CDR2 ANQGSEA. Trimming took off 4 bases at V and 0 bases at J, with 9 bases between the two ends. CDR3 sequence reads: CSVVDTLNTEAFF. DNA for the CDR3: TGCAGCGTTGTTGACACGTTGAACACTGAAGCTTTCTTT.

The V gene is TRBV2, the J gene TRBJ2-4; 8 bases fit TRBD2. V trimming: 4 bases; J trimming: 8 bases; junction bases outside the gene matches: 13. This CDR3 region has 16 residues. In germline, CDR1 is SNHLY, CDR2 FYNNEI. CDR3 in DNA: TGTGCCAGCAGTGGGGTGGCTAGCGGGCTAGAGGACATTCAGTACTTC. It specifies CASSGVASGLEDIQYF.

The V call is TRBV15, the J call TRBJ2-2, with 8 bases matching TRBD1. With 0 bases clipped from V and 7 bases from J, the junction kept 4 bases outside the gene matches. This CDR3 is 15 amino acids long. Germline CDR1 and CDR2: LNHNV and YYDKDF (reference sequence). DNA of the CDR3: TGTGCCACCAGCAGAGATGACAGGGGCATCGGGGAGCTGTTTTTT. The encoded protein is CATSRDDRGIGELFF.

The chain employs TRBV11-3 and TRBJ2-1; no definite D call. This CDR3 comprises 15 residues. V was shortened by 5 bases and J by 0 bases, with 11 bases between the two germline ends. Germline V gene lookup returns CDR1 SGHNT and CDR2 YENEEA. The CDR3: CASSPGSGSYNEQFF. CDR3 nucleotides: TGTGCCAGCAGCCCCGGGTCGGGCTCCTACAATGAGCAGTTCTTC.

The rearrangement uses TRBV6-5 and TRBJ1-2, with 8 bases lining up with TRBD1. V lost 2 bases to trimming and J lost 8 bases; unmatched junction nucleotides: 7. The CDR3 is 14 amino acids. Germline CDR1 reads MNHEY; CDR2 reads SVGAGI. The CDR3 DNA follows: TGTGCCAGCAGTTACGCCCCAGGGGGCGCAGGCTACACCTTC. It translates to CASSYAPGGAGYTF.

This sequence joins TRBV25-1 and TRBJ1-2, with 8 bases aligning to TRBD1. V was clipped by 2 bases and J by 3 bases; unmatched bases: 5. CDR1 is MGHDK and CDR2 is SYGVNS in the germline V gene. CDR3 length equals 15 residues. DNA for the CDR3: TGTGCCAGCAGTGAAAGACAGGGGCCTTACTATGGCTACACCTTC. Translation: CASSERQGPYYGYTF.

V gene TRBV27 combines with J gene TRBJ2-3; the D is unclear. The CDR3 has 16 residues. Deletions cut 1 base from V and 5 bases from J, with 16 bases between. Germline CDR1 reads MNHEY; CDR2 reads SMNVEV (reference sequence). CDR3 nucleotide sequence: TGTGCCAGCAGTTTATGGGCTAACCGCCCTCAAGATACGCAGTATTTT. Protein sequence: CASSLWANRPQDTQYF.

The chain links TRBV29-1 to TRBJ1-1, with D possibly TRBD1 on 5 matching bases. The CDR3 covers 14 residues. Germline CDR1 reads SQVTM; CDR2 reads ANQGSEA. V was clipped by 7 bases and J by 4 bases, with 19 bases between them. The CDR3 reads CSAFAEGGVTEAFF. The DNA for the CDR3 is TGCAGCGCCTTCGCGGAGGGAGGGGTCACTGAAGCTTTCTTT.

V is TRBV4-2 and J is TRBJ2-7; no definite D call. This CDR3 comprises 14 residues. Per germline, CDR1 LGHNA and CDR2 YNFKEQ. Trimming cost V 4 bases and J 2 bases, with 12 bases left between them. DNA for the CDR3: TGTGCCAGCAGCCTAAAGGGTAGTGCCTACGAGCAGTACTTC. Translation: CASSLKGSAYEQYF.

The chain recombines TRBV2 with TRBJ2-3, with 8 positions matching TRBD2. CDR3 length: 14 residues. With V trimmed by 10 bases and J by 1 base, 7 bases remained unmatched. The germline CDR1 and CDR2 sequences are SNHLY and FYNNEI. The CDR3 region is CAILARGGTDTQYF. DNA for the CDR3: TGTGCCATCCTTGCGCGGGGGGGCACAGATACGCAGTATTTT.

In this sample, this clone turned up a few times. The CDR3 bases are TGTGCCAGCAGCCCTTCGGGGTCCAACCCCTACGAGCAGTACTTC. Its protein product is CASSPSGSNPYEQYF. This sequence joins TRBV7-9 and TRBJ2-7; TRBD2 might be the D (5 bases). This CDR3 region has 15 residues. The V end was cut by 5 bases, the J end by 2 bases, with 16 bases between. CDR1 SEHNR and CDR2 FQNEAQ come from the germline V gene (reference sequence). Combining the CDR3 with reference TRBV7-9 and TRBJ2-7 gives the whole variable domain DTGVSQNPRHKITKRGQNVTFRCDPISEHNRLYWYRQTLGQGPEFLTYFQNEAQLEKSRLLSDRFSAERPKGSFSTLEIQRTEQGDSAMYLCASSPSGSNPYEQYFGPGTRLTVT.

V and J are TRBV18 and TRBJ2-1, with 12 positions matching TRBD2. Per the germline V gene, CDR1 is KGHSH and CDR2 is LQKENI. With 3 bases clipped from V and 6 bases from J, the junction kept 6 bases outside the gene matches. The length of the CDR3 is 16 residues. The CDR3 spells CASSPLAGGGTNEQFF. The CDR3 nucleotides are TGTGCCAGCTCACCCCTAGCGGGAGGGGGGACCAATGAGCAGTTCTTC.

The V call is TRBV5-3, the J call TRBJ1-5; D ambiguous. TRBV5-3 is identified as an open reading frame with a role that is uncertain. This CDR3 has 17 amino acids. V lost 1 base to trimming and J lost 4 bases, with 18 bases between them. CDR3 DNA sequence: TGTGCCAGAAGCTTGTGCCCGCGGGCAGCGTTAAATCAGCCCCAGCATTTT. The encoded protein is CARSLCPRAALNQPQHF.

This clone was counted only a few times. V is TRBV7-9 and J is TRBJ2-1; D unclear. The CDR3 is 14 amino acids. Germline V CDR1 and CDR2: SEHNR, FQNEAQ (reference sequence). With 2 bases removed from V and 6 bases from J, the gap between germline ends came to 11 bases. As DNA, the CDR3 is TGTGCCAGCAGCTTAATTGCTAGACCCAATGAGCAGTTCTTC. Translated: CASSLIARPNEQFF.

The chain joins TRBV9 to TRBJ1-3; TRBD1 might be the D (6 bases). V was shortened by 1 base and J by 2 bases, with 10 bases between the two germline ends. Germline CDR1 reads SGDLS; CDR2 reads YYNGEE. The CDR3 length is 15 residues. CDR3 residues: CASSVRGAAGNTIYF. DNA of the CDR3: TGTGCCAGCAGCGTACGGGGGGCTGCTGGAAACACCATATATTTT.

The chain has TRBV19 and TRBJ2-6; D might be TRBD1 or TRBD2, each matching 6 bases. The CDR3 consists of 14 residues. Germline V gives CDR1 LNHDA, CDR2 SQIVND (reference sequence). V was shortened by 8 bases and J by 4 bases, with 12 bases between the two germline ends. CDR3 nucleotide sequence: TGTGCCAGTGGGGGCGCGGGAGGGGCCAACGTCCTGACTTTC. Translating it yields CASGGAGGANVLTF.

The chain links TRBV29-1 to TRBJ2-3, with 10 positions matching TRBD2. The V and J ends lost 4 bases and 2 bases, in that order; junction bases with no gene match: 6. There are 15 residues in the CDR3. Germline V gives CDR1 SQVTM, CDR2 ANQGSEA. CDR3 coding DNA: TGCAGCGTTGGCCGGACTAGCGGCCTCACAGATACGCAGTATTTT. Amino acid sequence: CSVGRTSGLTDTQYF.

The chain recombines TRBV7-3 with TRBJ1-2; 9 positions agree with TRBD1. With 5 bases clipped from V and 7 bases from J, the junction kept 17 bases outside the gene matches. CDR3 length: 17 residues. The V gene's germline CDR1 is SGHTA and CDR2 FQGTGA. CDR3 bases: TGTGCCAGCAGCGCAGACGGGGGGACAGGGCCTTTTCGTGGCTACACCTTC. This encodes CASSADGGTGPFRGYTF.

CDR3 protein: CASSPSGASSYNEQFF. The CDR3 bases are TGCGCCAGCAGCCCCTCCGGGGCGAGCTCCTACAATGAGCAGTTCTTC. The J gene is TRBJ2-1, the V gene TRBV5-1, with D perhaps assigned TRBD1 or TRBD2 (5 bases each). The CDR3 runs 16 residues. V was clipped by 4 bases and J by 0 bases, with 14 bases between them. CDR1 is SGHRS and CDR2 is YFSETQ in the germline V gene.

V gene TRBV7-2 combines with J gene TRBJ2-5; the D gene could be TRBD1 or TRBD2 (6 bases each). This CDR3 region has 14 residues. V was cut by 8 bases and J by 5 bases, with 18 bases left in between. Per the germline V gene, CDR1 is SGHTA and CDR2 is FQGNSA. The DNA for the CDR3 is TGTGCCAGCGGCACGGGGGCCTCTGGGGAGACCCAGTACTTC. Its translation is CASGTGASGETQYF. The full variable domain, rest sourced from reference TRBV7-2 and TRBJ2-5, is GAGVSQSPSNKVTEKGKDVELRCDPISGHTALYWYRQSLGQGLEFLIYFQGNSAPDKSGLPSDRFSAERTGGSVSTLTIQRTQQEDSAVYLCASGTGASGETQYFGPGTRLLVL.

This chain links TRBV21-1 with TRBJ2-7; the D call TRBD1 from the table was never checked on the DNA. TRBV21-1 is an annotated pseudogene. This CDR3 has 17 amino acids. The CDR3 DNA sequence: TGTGCCAGCAGCAAAGCCACCTCGATGATCAGGGCCTACGAGCAGTACTTC. This gives the protein CASSKATSMIRAYEQYF.

The J gene is TRBJ2-1, the V gene TRBV9, with D tentatively TRBD2 (7 bases). In germline, CDR1 is SGDLS, CDR2 YYNGEE. This CDR3 is 13 amino acids long. The CDR3 here is CAAGAAPYNEQFF. The CDR3, as DNA: TGTGCTGCGGGGGCAGCTCCCTACAATGAGCAGTTCTTC.

This clone was seen a few times. The rearrangement uses TRBV7-9 and TRBJ1-1; no definite D call. This CDR3 contains 14 residues. Trimming took 3 bases from V and 4 from J, leaving 12 bases between them. Per germline, CDR1 SEHNR and CDR2 FQNEAQ (reference sequence). CDR3 residues: CASSFGPWGTEAFF. In DNA, the CDR3 is TGTGCCAGCAGCTTCGGGCCATGGGGCACTGAAGCTTTCTTT.